The next 6 T cell receptor beta chains were all read from a single sample in a study of PD-1 blockade in classical Hodgkin lymphoma. Each patient relapsed following autologous stem cell transplantation, and prior brentuximab vedotin exposure differed. This table comes from immunoSEQ multiplex PCR, and its TCRdb copy is limited to in-frame clones, with some not included. The table includes roughly 140,000 clones, less than 80% detected once. Sequencing used peripheral blood mononuclear cells (PBMCs), obtained before the second cycle of nivolumab. Receptors were obtained from a human donor with classical Hodgkin lymphoma.

The chain is built from TRBV19 and TRBJ1-5, with a tentative D call TRBD1 (6 bases). The CDR3 covers 15 residues. Germline V lookup: CDR1 LNHDA, CDR2 SQIVND (reference sequence). The V end lost 7 bases, the J end lost 2 bases, and 15 bases lay between the germline ends. Here the CDR3 reads CASTAGGSGNQPQHF. CDR3 sequence (DNA): TGTGCCAGTACCGCGGGGGGCAGTGGCAATCAGCCCCAGCATTTT.

The chain couples TRBV10-3 to TRBJ1-2; D remains unclear. The length of the CDR3 is 14 residues. The germline gives CDR1 ENHRY, CDR2 SYGVKD. V was cut by 6 bases and J by 1 base, with 12 bases left in between. The CDR3: CAIRASQINYGYTF. The DNA for the CDR3 is TGTGCCATCAGAGCCAGCCAAATTAACTATGGCTACACCTTC.

The CDR3 coding sequence is TGTGCCAGCTCACCTGGGCTAAGGGGGCAAAGGGGGAGCGACGAGCAGTACTTC. This encodes CASSPGLRGQRGSDEQYF. This rearrangement joins TRBV18 to TRBJ2-7, with TRBD1 matching over 7 bases. From germline, CDR1 is KGHSH and CDR2 LQKENI. There are 18 residues in the CDR3. Trimming at V came to 3 bases and at J to 5 bases, leaving 19 bases not matched to a gene.

The chain carries TRBV19 and TRBJ1-2, with D hard to call. This CDR3 region has 14 residues. Germline values: CDR1 LNHDA, CDR2 SQIVND (reference sequence). Trimming removed 3 bases at V and 7 bases at J, with 15 bases between. CDR3 sequence (DNA): TGTGCCAGTAGTATCGTGACCTTGCGCGGTGGCTACACCTTC. Protein sequence: CASSIVTLRGGYTF.

The chain has TRBV7-9 and TRBJ2-5; D unresolved. Germline V CDR1 and CDR2: SEHNR, FQNEAQ (reference sequence). V was trimmed by 3 bases and J by 0 bases, leaving 8 bases between them. The CDR3 length is 14 residues. CDR3 loop: CASSFNSYQETQYF. The CDR3 DNA follows: TGTGCCAGCAGCTTTAATAGTTACCAAGAGACCCAGTACTTC.

The chain recombines TRBV9 with TRBJ2-3; perhaps D is TRBD1 or TRBD2 (5 bases each). The CDR3 length is 16 residues. Germline V gene lookup returns CDR1 SGDLS and CDR2 YYNGEE. Trimming left V 0 bases short and J 4 bases short, with 15 bases between. As DNA, the CDR3 is TGTGCCAGCAGCGTAGCTTTGGGGGATCCACCAGATACGCAGTATTTT. Amino acids: CASSVALGDPPDTQYF. The whole variable domain, remainder taken from reference TRBV9 and TRBJ2-3, is DSGVTQTPKHLITATGQRVTLRCSPRSGDLSVYWYQQSLDQGLQFLIQYYNGEERAKGNILERFSAQQFPDLHSELNLSSLELGDSALYFCASSVALGDPPDTQYFGPGTRLTVL.